These 16 T cell receptor beta chains were sequenced from one sample in a study of T cells in Graves' hyperthyroidism and ophthalmopathy. RNA transcripts provided the source from which TCR beta CDR3 regions were amplified. First-round RT-PCR targeting the TCR CDR3 was performed with the HTBI primer set. One entry per CDR3 protein, called by TCRdb with MiXCR from the multiplex PCR reads. Here the sample spans about 740,000 distinct CDR3 sequences, about 14% being singletons. Material: blood. Receptors originate from a woman aged 18-35 years with Graves' hyperthyroidism.

This clonotype has ten or more counts. This chain links TRBV27 with TRBJ2-1, with D perhaps TRBD2 (5 bases). Germline values: CDR1 MNHEY, CDR2 SMNVEV (reference sequence). The V gene lost 6 bases and the J gene lost 7 bases, with 13 bases spanning the gap. This CDR3 comprises 13 residues. CDR3 sequence: CASSRSTRNEQFF. CDR3 coding DNA: TGTGCCAGCAGCAGATCAACTAGAAATGAGCAGTTCTTC.

This clonotype was found many times. In DNA, the CDR3 is TGTGCCAGCAGTTTGGGCTCTGGTCGGAACACTGAAGCTTTCTTT. It translates to CASSLGSGRNTEAFF. J is TRBJ1-1 and V is TRBV12-3 or TRBV12-4; D is unresolved. V gave up 3 bases and J gave up 1 base, with 12 bases separating them. The CDR3 sequence is 15 residues long.

J is TRBJ1-6 and V is TRBV11-2; 11 positions agree with TRBD1. The CDR3 totals 20 residues. Losses at the gene ends were 4 bases for V and 8 bases for J; bases not matched to a gene: 19. CDR1 and CDR2 (germline): SGHAT, FQNNGV. CDR3 sequence reads: CASSSDQLDRGRYNYSPLHF. The CDR3 nucleotides read TGTGCCAGCAGCTCCGATCAGCTGGACAGGGGGCGATATAACTATTCACCCCTCCACTTT.

This clonotype has a count of ten or more. The CDR3 protein is CASSKQGLGETQYF. The CDR3 coding sequence is TGTGCCAGCTCCAAACAGGGACTTGGGGAGACCCAGTACTTC. The chain uses TRBV28 and TRBJ2-5, with D possibly called TRBD1 or TRBD2 (6 bases each). The length of the CDR3 is 14 residues. The ends were cut back, 8 bases at V and 5 bases at J, with 18 bases in the middle. Germline V CDR1 and CDR2: MDHEN, SYDVKM.

This clonotype was seen many times. The rearrangement uses TRBV20-1 and TRBJ2-5; TRBD1 or TRBD2 may be the D gene (5 bases each). The length of the CDR3 is 14 residues. CDR1 DFQATT and CDR2 SNEGSKA come from the germline V gene (reference sequence). V lost 1 base and J lost 4, with 13 bases in between. CDR3 residues: CSARGLGTRETQYF. For the CDR3, the DNA is TGCAGTGCTAGAGGATTAGGGACCCGAGAGACCCAGTACTTC.

The table lists this clonotype with many counts. This chain uses TRBV20-1 with TRBJ2-1; 14 bases are shared with TRBD2. Germline V gives CDR1 DFQATT, CDR2 SNEGSKA (reference sequence). The J segment lost 0 bases and the V segment lost 5 bases, leaving 6 bases of the junction unmatched. The length of the CDR3 is 17 residues. The CDR3 DNA sequence: TGCAGTGCTGGGACTAGCGGGAGCGACAGCTCCTACAATGAGCAGTTCTTC. Its translation is CSAGTSGSDSSYNEQFF.

This clonotype was picked up a small number of times. The gene calls are TRBV6-1 and TRBJ2-7; no clear D gene. The CDR3 covers 13 residues. The V end was cut by 5 bases, the J end by 2 bases, with 10 bases between. From germline, CDR1 is MNHNS and CDR2 SASEGT. The CDR3 DNA reads TGTGCCAGCAGTCATGGCAGCACCTACGAGCAGTACTTC. The encoded protein is CASSHGSTYEQYF.

This clonotype was seen only a few times. The J gene is TRBJ2-5, the V gene TRBV6-2 or TRBV6-3; D is undetermined. Per the germline V gene, CDR1 is MNHEY and CDR2 is SVGEGT. Trimming removed 5 bases from V and 5 bases from J, with 6 bases in between. This CDR3 has 11 amino acids. CDR3: CASSRPETQYF. CDR3 sequence (DNA): TGTGCCAGCAGTCGGCCGGAGACCCAGTACTTC.

There are many counts of this clonotype. This CDR3 reads CSVEGGWASRRGYQETQYF. For the CDR3, the DNA is TGCAGCGTTGAGGGTGGCTGGGCCAGCCGAAGGGGGTACCAAGAGACCCAGTACTTC. V and J are TRBV29-1 and TRBJ2-5; perhaps TRBD1 as D (6 bases). This CDR3 contains 19 residues. Germline lookup yields CDR1 SQVTM and CDR2 ANQGSEA. Trimming took off 3 bases at V and 0 bases at J, with 26 bases between the two ends.

The chain joins TRBV6-4 to TRBJ2-3, with D uncertain. The germline CDR1 and CDR2 sequences are MRHNA and SNTAGT. Trimming pared 0 bases from V and 6 bases from J, leaving 7 bases between. The CDR3 is 13 residues long. In DNA form, the CDR3 reads TGTGCCAGCAGTGACTCTTTTCTTGATACGCAGTATTTT. It encodes CASSDSFLDTQYF.

This chain links TRBV20-1 with TRBJ2-5; D call uncertain. From germline, CDR1 is DFQATT and CDR2 SNEGSKA (reference sequence). This CDR3 region has 12 residues. V dropped 5 bases and J dropped 5 bases, with 12 bases sitting between them. CDR3: CSAGWLWETQYF. As DNA, the CDR3 is TGCAGTGCTGGGTGGTTATGGGAGACCCAGTACTTC.

This rearrangement joins TRBV6-1 to TRBJ2-1; TRBD1 agrees at 7 bases. This CDR3 has 13 amino acids. The V and J ends lost 10 bases and 3 bases, in that order; junction bases with no gene match: 6. In germline, CDR1 is MNHNS, CDR2 SASEGT. CDR3 sequence: CAISGTDYNEQFF. For the CDR3, the DNA is TGTGCCATCTCAGGGACAGACTACAATGAGCAGTTCTTC.

V is TRBV7-9 and J is TRBJ2-2; 11 nucleotides match TRBD1. V shed 5 bases, J shed 1 base, and the junction held 6 bases outside the gene matches. Germline CDR1 and CDR2: SEHNR and FQNEAQ (reference sequence). This CDR3 has 17 residues. CDR3 DNA: TGTGCCAGCAGCGCCGGACAGGGGGCGGGGAACACCGGGGAGCTGTTTTTT. Residues: CASSAGQGAGNTGELFF.

This clonotype was seen many times. V usage is TRBV20-1 and J usage is TRBJ2-3, with 13 bases matching TRBD2. V shed 0 bases and J 8 bases; nucleotides not matched to a gene: 11. This CDR3 contains 17 residues. Germline V gene lookup returns CDR1 DFQATT and CDR2 SNEGSKA (reference sequence). The CDR3 DNA sequence: TGCAGTGCTAGAGATCAAGAGACTAGCGGGAGGAGGGGTACGCAGTATTTT. This gives the protein CSARDQETSGRRGTQYF.

DNA of the CDR3: TGCAGTGCTAGAACCTCCCGAAACTCTGGAAACACCATATATTTT. Amino acid sequence: CSARTSRNSGNTIYF. The chain links TRBV20-1 to TRBJ1-3; D ambiguous. Germline V gene lookup returns CDR1 DFQATT and CDR2 SNEGSKA (reference sequence). Between the trimmed V and J ends, which lost 2 bases and 0 bases, there was a span of 11 bases. The CDR3 has 15 amino acids.

This clonotype was counted ten times or more. The chain employs TRBV28 and TRBJ2-7, with TRBD1 matching 9 bases. The germline V gene has CDR1 MDHEN and CDR2 SYDVKM. V dropped 6 bases and J dropped 2; count of bases not matched to a gene: 11. There are 16 residues in the CDR3. As DNA, the CDR3 is TGTGCCAGCAGCCCCCAAGGGACAGGGCTAACCTACGAGCAGTACTTC. Amino acid sequence: CASSPQGTGLTYEQYF.